This T cell receptor beta chain was recorded in a study of cytomegalovirus exposure and HLA in healthy donors. At the level of the study: In a later analysis, the roughly 120 validation repertoires were reported to have used the same platform as the 666 first-cohort repertoires.

Profiled with immunoSEQ multiplex PCR; TCRdb holds only in-frame clones, not every one. The sample holds about 130,000 clones, roughly nine tenths seen once. The CDR3 totals 15 residues. Per germline, CDR1 SGHNT and CDR2 YYREEE (reference sequence). The V gene end was trimmed by 4 bases and the J gene end by 3 bases; junction bases not matched to a gene: 5. The study, taken as a whole, reports: As confirmed in vitro, a few CMV-associated chains were specific for CMV antigens. Among TCR beta chains, those listed as cytomegalovirus-associated numbered over 150. A classifier reportedly called cytomegalovirus status with high sensitivity and specificity.

With respect to this clone: Its antigen is not identified.

The rearrangement links TRBV5-4 to TRBJ2-7, with 12 bases identical to TRBD2. Sample: PBMCs. The receptor was derived from a woman aged 18-29 years in good health and CMV-seronegative. CDR3 sequence reads: CASSPQTSGSYEQYF. CDR3 DNA sequence: TGTGCCAGCAGCCCGCAGACTAGCGGGAGCTACGAGCAGTACTTC.